Given below is one T cell receptor beta chain in context. Relative to its sample, this clonotype is medium-sized (0.01 to 0.1%). No antigen is known for it. No much larger clone exists at a distance of one base, and base qualities are not known. The reads were generated on an Illumina MiSeq. TCRdb ran its own pipeline on the public reads, namely fastp trimming at Q25 and MiXCR clone calling, and kept in-frame beta chains. Each entry merges the rows of one CDR3 protein and shows their most common DNA and genes. Across this sample there are around 69,000 distinct CDR3 sequences, with roughly 60% seen only once. The ten largest account for 7.6% of the sample. This sample is drawn from a study of type 1 regulatory T cells (dated by TCRdb to about 2021). About the study as a whole: An in vitro protocol by which a Tr1-enriched, alloantigen-specific CD4 T cell product named T-allo10 was generated was characterized in the study. T-allo10 was under clinical evaluation in patients with hematological malignancies receiving allogeneic hematopoietic stem cell transplantation.

Donor-derived T-allo10 cells were described as specific for host alloantigens, anergic, and capable of alloantigen-specific suppression. V is reduced by 7 bases and J by 0 bases, leaving a spacing of 13 bases between them. The CDR3 starts with the cysteine, ends with the phenylalanine, and has 15 residues. The retained sequence is limited to the CDR3, 45 bases, with the frame set at the first base. The specimen was cultured T cells, either the whole culture or a sorted T cell fraction (not recorded which). Interpreted using the paper, the cell subset or site label stands for: Tr1-enriched cell product generated in vitro against host alloantigens. The sequence is built from TRBV12-3 or TRBV12-4 and TRBJ2-1, with the D gene possibly TRBD1 or TRBD2, each one fitting 5 bases. The sequence came from a human donor in good health. The DNA sequence is as follows: TGTGCCAGCATGGGGCGGGCCCTCTCCTACAATGAGCAGTTCTTC. Translated, it reads CASMGRALSYNEQFF.